These T cell receptor beta chains were read from a single sample in a study of T cell responses to AZD1222 COVID-19 vaccine. Assay: immunoSEQ multiplex PCR; the TCRdb copy retains only in-frame clones and omits some. The data hold more than 35,000 clones, with 83% observed a single time. This sample comprised peripheral blood, obtained on day 0 of AZD1222 vaccination. The receptors were sampled from an adult in good health. Both conserved end residues are part of each CDR3. The order of the fields is clone size, D gene, J gene, V gene, CDR3 protein, CDR3 DNA. D genes are given only for firm matches. Clone size is stated in some rows and not others, as once, few, many or a class when expanded.

NA TRBD1 TRBJ1-2 TRBV5-6 CASSLGQGREAYGYTF TGTGCCAGCAGCTTAGGACAGGGGAGGGAGGCCTATGGCTACACCTTC
NA NA TRBJ1-2 TRBV12-3/TRBV12-4 CASTHRRRGGYTF TGTGCCAGCACCCACAGGAGGCGGGGTGGCTACACCTTC
NA TRBD1 TRBJ1-2 TRBV10-2 CASSEIGGQGAHGYTF TGCGCCAGCAGTGAGATTGGCGGGCAGGGGGCGCATGGCTACACCTTC
NA NA TRBJ1-4 TRBV30 CAWSVKEKLFF TGTGCCTGGAGTGTCAAGGAAAAACTGTTTTTT
NA TRBD2 TRBJ2-1 TRBV3-1/TRBV3-2 CASGLAGGQVGEQFF TGTGCCAGCGGATTAGCGGGGGGGCAGGTCGGTGAGCAGTTCTTC
NA TRBD1 TRBJ1-1 TRBV6-6 CASSRPGQGITEAFF TGTGCCAGCAGTCGCCCCGGACAGGGAATCACTGAAGCTTTCTTT
NA TRBD1 TRBJ1-5 TRBV12-3/TRBV12-4 CASTRTGASAQHF TGTGCCAGCACCCGGACAGGGGCCTCGGCCCAGCATTTT
NA TRBD2 TRBJ2-7 TRBV5-1 CASSLEAGEQYF TGCGCCAGCAGCTTGGAAGCGGGAGAGCAGTACTTC
NA NA TRBJ2-2 TRBV5-1 CASSFGGGYTGELFF TGCGCCAGCAGCTTTGGAGGGGGATACACCGGGGAGCTGTTTTTT
NA NA TRBJ2-2 TRBV19 CASSIGQDTGELFF TGTGCCAGTAGTATAGGTCAGGACACCGGGGAGCTGTTTTTT
NA NA TRBJ2-7 TRBV6-2/TRBV6-3 CASSLRAATYEQYF TGTGCCAGCAGTCTCCGGGCAGCAACCTACGAGCAGTACTTC
few NA TRBJ2-7 TRBV7-2 CASIPSQGSSYEQYF TGTGCCAGCATCCCCTCGCAGGGGAGCTCCTACGAGCAGTACTTC
few NA TRBJ2-2 TRBV7-9 CASSAAIRGTGELFF TGTGCCAGCAGCGCCGCCATCCGGGGCACCGGGGAGCTGTTTTTT
few TRBD1 TRBJ1-4 TRBV6-6 CASTRTGPNEKLFF TGTGCCAGCACTCGGACAGGGCCTAATGAAAAACTGTTTTTT
NA NA TRBJ2-1 TRBV15 CATSRNRNQLGQFF TGTGCCACCAGCAGGAACCGAAACCAGCTAGGCCAGTTCTTC
NA TRBD1 TRBJ1-2 TRBV3-1/TRBV3-2 CASSPGQAGGYTF TGTGCCAGCAGCCCGGGACAGGCTGGTGGCTACACCTTC
once TRBD1 TRBJ1-2 TRBV7-2 CASRGQGAHGYTF TGTGCCAGCAGGGGACAGGGGGCGCATGGCTACACCTTC